This T cell receptor (beta chain) is drawn from a study of blood T cells in healthy people across ages. The second PCR ran roughly 6 to 12 cycles with a sample-barcoded 5' primer and J-beta primers. TCRdb reprocessed the 5' RACE reads via MiXCR and lists one record per CDR3 protein. The top ten clones hold roughly 8.2% of a sample with 1.5 million to 2 million distinct CDR3 sequences, 28% of them seen once. Per-sample yields of isolated PBMCs were at least 6 million. The CDR3 loop spans 14 amino acids. V was trimmed by 3 bases and J by 4 bases, leaving 12 bases between them. CDR1 and CDR2 from the germline V gene are SQVTM and ANQGSEA.

The sequenced material came from blood. This TCR derives from a woman in her 30s in good health. V usage is TRBV29-1 and J usage is TRBJ2-2; D is ambiguous. CDR3 amino acids: CSVDSPLVTGELFF. The CDR3 nucleotides are TGCAGCGTTGACTCCCCACTGGTCACCGGGGAGCTGTTTTTT.